Listed here is a single T cell receptor (beta chain). The source of the sample is a study of control samples from healthy donors and cancer patients. Produced via immunoSEQ multiplex PCR; TCRdb's table is partial and in-frame only. The table includes 150,000 or so clones, 91% detected once. The CDR3 has 12 amino acids. V gave up 5 bases and J gave up 4 bases, with 8 bases separating them. Germline values: CDR1 MNHNS, CDR2 SASEGT. The V and J genes are TRBV6-1 and TRBJ1-1, with D unresolved. The material sequenced was blood. The TCR was taken from a man aged 18 to 30 in good health. The CDR3 region has the DNA TGTGCCAGCAGTTCCCCAGGCACTGAAGCTTTCTTT. This gives the protein CASSSPGTEAFF.